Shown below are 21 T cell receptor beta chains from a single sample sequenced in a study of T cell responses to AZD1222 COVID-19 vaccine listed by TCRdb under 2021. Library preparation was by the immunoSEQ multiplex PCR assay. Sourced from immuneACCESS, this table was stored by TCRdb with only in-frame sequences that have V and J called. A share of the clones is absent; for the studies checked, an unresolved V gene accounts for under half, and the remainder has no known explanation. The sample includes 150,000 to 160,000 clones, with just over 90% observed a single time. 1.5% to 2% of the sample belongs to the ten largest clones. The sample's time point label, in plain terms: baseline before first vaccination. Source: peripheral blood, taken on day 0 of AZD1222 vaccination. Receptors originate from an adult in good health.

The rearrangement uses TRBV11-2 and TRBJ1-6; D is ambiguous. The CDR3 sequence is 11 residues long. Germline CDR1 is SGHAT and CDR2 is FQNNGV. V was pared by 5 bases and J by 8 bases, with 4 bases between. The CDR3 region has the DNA TGTGCCAGCAGCCATGATTCACCCCTCCACTTT. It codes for CASSHDSPLHF.

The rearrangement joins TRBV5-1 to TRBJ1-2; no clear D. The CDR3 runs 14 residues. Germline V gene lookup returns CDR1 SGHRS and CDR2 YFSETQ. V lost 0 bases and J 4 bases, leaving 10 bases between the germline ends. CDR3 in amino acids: CASSLDSGSYGYTF. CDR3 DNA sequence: TGCGCCAGCAGCTTGGACTCGGGTTCCTATGGCTACACCTTC.

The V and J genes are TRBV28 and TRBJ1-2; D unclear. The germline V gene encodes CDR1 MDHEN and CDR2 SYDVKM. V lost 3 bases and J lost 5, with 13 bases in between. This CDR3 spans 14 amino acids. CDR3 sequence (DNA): TGTGCCAGCAGTTTCGTGCCAGTCGGGTATGGCTACACCTTC. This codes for CASSFVPVGYGYTF.

CDR3 nucleotide sequence: TGTGCCAGCAGCACGGACGGGTACGAGCAGTACTTC. Residues: CASSTDGYEQYF. The V call is TRBV5-4, the J call TRBJ2-7; D is ambiguous. Trimming cost V 4 bases and J 4 bases, with 9 bases left between them. Germline V gene data show CDR1 as SGHNT and CDR2 as YYREEE (reference sequence). CDR3 length: 12 amino acids.

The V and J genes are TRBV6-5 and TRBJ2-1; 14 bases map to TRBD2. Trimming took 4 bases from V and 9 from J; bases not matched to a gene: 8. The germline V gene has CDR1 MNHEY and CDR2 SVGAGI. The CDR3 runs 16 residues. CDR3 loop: CASSSPTSGRAFEQFF. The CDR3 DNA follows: TGTGCCAGCAGTTCCCCGACTAGCGGGAGGGCCTTTGAGCAGTTCTTC.

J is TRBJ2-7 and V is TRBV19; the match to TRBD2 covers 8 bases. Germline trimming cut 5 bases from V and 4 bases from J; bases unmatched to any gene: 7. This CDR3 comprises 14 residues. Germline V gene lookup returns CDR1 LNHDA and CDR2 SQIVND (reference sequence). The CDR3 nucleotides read TGTGCCAGTAGTTTTCAACTAGCGGATTACGAGCAGTACTTC. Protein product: CASSFQLADYEQYF.

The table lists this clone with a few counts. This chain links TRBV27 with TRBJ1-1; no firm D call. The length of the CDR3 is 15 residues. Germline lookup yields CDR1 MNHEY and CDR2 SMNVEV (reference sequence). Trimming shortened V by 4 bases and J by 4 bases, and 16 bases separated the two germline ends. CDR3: CASSSLGRGGTEAFF. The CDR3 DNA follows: TGTGCCAGCAGTTCCCTAGGGCGGGGAGGCACTGAAGCTTTCTTT.

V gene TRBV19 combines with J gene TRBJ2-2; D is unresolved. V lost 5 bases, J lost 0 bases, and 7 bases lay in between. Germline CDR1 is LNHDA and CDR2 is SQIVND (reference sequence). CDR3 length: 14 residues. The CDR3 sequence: CASSLAANTGELFF. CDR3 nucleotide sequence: TGTGCCAGTAGTTTAGCAGCGAACACCGGGGAGCTGTTTTTT. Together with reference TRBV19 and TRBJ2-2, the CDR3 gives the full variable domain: DGGITQSPKYLFRKEGQNVTLSCEQNLNHDAMYWYRQDPGQGLRLIYYSQIVNDFQKGDIAEGYSVSREKKESFPLTVTSAQKNPTAFYLCASSLAANTGELFFGEGSRLTVL.

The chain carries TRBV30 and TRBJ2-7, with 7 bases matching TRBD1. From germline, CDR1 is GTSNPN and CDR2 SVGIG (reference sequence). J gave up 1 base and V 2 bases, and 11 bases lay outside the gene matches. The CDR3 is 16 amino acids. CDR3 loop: CAWSKMGTVISYEQYF. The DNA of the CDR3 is TGTGCCTGGAGTAAAATGGGGACAGTTATATCCTACGAGCAGTACTTC.

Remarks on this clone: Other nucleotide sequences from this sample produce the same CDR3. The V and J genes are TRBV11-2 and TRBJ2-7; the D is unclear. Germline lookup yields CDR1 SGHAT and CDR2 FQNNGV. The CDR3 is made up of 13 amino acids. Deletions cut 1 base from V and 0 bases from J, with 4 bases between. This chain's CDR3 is CASSLGISYEQYF. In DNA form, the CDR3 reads TGTGCCAGCAGCTTAGGGATCTCCTACGAGCAGTACTTC.

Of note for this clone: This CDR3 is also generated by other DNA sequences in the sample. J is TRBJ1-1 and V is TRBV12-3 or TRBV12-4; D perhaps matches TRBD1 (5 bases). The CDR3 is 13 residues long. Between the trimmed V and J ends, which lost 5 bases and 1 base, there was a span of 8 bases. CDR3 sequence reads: CASSLGGNTEAFF. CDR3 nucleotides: TGTGCCAGCAGTCTGGGGGGGAACACTGAAGCTTTCTTT.

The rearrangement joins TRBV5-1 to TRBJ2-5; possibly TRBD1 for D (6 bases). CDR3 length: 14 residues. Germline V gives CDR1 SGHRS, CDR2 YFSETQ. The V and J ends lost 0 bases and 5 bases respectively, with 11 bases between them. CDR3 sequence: CASSLVGGSETQYF. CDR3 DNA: TGCGCCAGCAGCTTGGTAGGGGGATCGGAGACCCAGTACTTC.

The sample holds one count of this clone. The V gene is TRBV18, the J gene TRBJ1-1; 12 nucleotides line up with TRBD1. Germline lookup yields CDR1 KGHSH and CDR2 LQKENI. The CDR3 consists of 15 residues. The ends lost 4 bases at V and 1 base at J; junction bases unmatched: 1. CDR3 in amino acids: CASSRDRGRNTEAFF. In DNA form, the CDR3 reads TGTGCCAGCTCACGGGACAGGGGGCGGAACACTGAAGCTTTCTTT.

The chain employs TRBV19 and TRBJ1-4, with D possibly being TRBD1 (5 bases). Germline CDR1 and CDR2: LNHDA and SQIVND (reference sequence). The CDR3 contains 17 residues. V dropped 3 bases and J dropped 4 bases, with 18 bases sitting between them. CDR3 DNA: TGTGCCAGTAGTATTAGTCTCGAGACAGAAAGTAATGAAAAACTGTTTTTT. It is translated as CASSISLETESNEKLFF.

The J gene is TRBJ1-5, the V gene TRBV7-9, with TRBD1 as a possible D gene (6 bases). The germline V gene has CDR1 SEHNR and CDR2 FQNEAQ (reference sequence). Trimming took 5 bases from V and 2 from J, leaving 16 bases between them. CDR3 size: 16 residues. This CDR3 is CASSEWGAIGNQPQHF. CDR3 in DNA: TGTGCCAGCAGCGAGTGGGGGGCGATTGGCAATCAGCCCCAGCATTTT.

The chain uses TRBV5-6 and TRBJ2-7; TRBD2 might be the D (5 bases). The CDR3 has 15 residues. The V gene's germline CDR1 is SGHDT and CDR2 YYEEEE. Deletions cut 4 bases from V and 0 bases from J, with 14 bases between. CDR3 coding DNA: TGTGCCAGCAGCCCGCGGGCTCTAAGCTCCTACGAGCAGTACTTC. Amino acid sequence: CASSPRALSSYEQYF.

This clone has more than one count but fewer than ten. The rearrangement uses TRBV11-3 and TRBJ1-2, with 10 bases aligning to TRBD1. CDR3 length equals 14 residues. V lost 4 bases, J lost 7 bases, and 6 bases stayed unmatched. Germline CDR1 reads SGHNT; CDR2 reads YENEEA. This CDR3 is CASSYRQGAGGYTF. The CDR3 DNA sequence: TGTGCCAGCAGCTACAGACAGGGGGCCGGTGGCTACACCTTC. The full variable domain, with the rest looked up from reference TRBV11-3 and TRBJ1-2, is EAGVVQSPRYKIIEKKQPVAFWCNPISGHNTLYWYLQNLGQGPELLIRYENEEAVDDSQLPKDRFSAERLKGVDSTLKIQPAELGDSAVYLCASSYRQGAGGYTFGSGTRLTVV.

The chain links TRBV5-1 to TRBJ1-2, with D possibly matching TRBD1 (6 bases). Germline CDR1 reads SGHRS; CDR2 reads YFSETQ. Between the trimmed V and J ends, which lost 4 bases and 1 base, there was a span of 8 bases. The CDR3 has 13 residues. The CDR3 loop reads CASSGGVNYGYTF. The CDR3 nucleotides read TGCGCCAGCAGCGGGGGCGTTAACTATGGCTACACCTTC.

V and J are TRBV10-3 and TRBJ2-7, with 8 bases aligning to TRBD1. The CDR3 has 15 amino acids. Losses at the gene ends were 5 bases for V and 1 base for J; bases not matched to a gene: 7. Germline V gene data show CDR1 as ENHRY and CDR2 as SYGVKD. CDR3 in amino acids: CAISPQGAHSYEQYF. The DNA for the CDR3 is TGTGCCATCAGTCCGCAGGGGGCGCATTCCTACGAGCAGTACTTC.

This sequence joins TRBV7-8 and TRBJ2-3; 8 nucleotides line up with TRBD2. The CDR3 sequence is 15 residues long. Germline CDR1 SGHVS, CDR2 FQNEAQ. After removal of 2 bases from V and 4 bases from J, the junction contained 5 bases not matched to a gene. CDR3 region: CASSLSGRFADTQYF. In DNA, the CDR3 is TGTGCCAGCAGCTTAAGCGGGAGATTTGCAGATACGCAGTATTTT.

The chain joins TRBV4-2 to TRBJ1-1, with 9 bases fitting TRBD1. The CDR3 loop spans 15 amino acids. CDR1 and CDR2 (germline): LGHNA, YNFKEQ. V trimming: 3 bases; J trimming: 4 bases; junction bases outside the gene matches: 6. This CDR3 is CASSQRQGGSTEAFF. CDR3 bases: TGTGCCAGCAGCCAGCGACAGGGGGGGAGCACTGAAGCTTTCTTT.